This T cell receptor (beta chain) was obtained from a study of immune evolution from preneoplasia to lung adenocarcinoma. Generated by immunoSEQ multiplex PCR, the TCRdb table keeps only in-frame clones and is missing some. The profile shows around 15,000 clones, roughly 90% of them singletons. The germline V gene encodes CDR1 MDHEN and CDR2 SYDVKM. The CDR3 extends over 11 amino acids. Trimming stripped 7 bases from V and 1 base from J, with 4 bases between. Notes on this clone: Its antigen remains unidentified.

Study-level findings and limits: Highest clonality occurred in KRAS-mutant, not EGFR-mutant or double wild-type, nodules.

Histologic diagnosis was independently verified by two lung pathologists. The sequence derives from a person between 65 and 79 years old with invasive lung adenocarcinoma. Source material: FFPE invasive lung adenocarcinoma tissue. The V and J genes are TRBV28 and TRBJ1-1; D ambiguous. This CDR3 reads CASMRNTEAFF. The CDR3 bases are TGTGCCAGCATGAGGAACACTGAAGCTTTCTTT.